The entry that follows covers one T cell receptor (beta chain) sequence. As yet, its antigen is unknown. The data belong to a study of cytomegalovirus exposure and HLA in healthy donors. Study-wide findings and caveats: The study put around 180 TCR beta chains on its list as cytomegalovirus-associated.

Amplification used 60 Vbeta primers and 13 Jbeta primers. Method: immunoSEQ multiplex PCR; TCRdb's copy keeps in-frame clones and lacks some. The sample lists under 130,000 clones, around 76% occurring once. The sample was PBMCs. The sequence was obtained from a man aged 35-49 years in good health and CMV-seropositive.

CDR3 region: CASSGRTSGVSYEQYF. The CDR3 DNA follows: TGTGCCAGCAGCGGACGGACTAGCGGGGTCTCCTACGAGCAGTACTTC. The chain employs TRBV13 and TRBJ2-7, with 12 bases that match TRBD2. Per germline, CDR1 PRHDT and CDR2 FYEKMQ (reference sequence). This CDR3 is built from 16 residues. Germline trimming cut 5 bases from V and 0 bases from J; bases unmatched to any gene: 5. The full variable domain, in which reference TRBV13 and TRBJ2-7 provide the parts outside the CDR3, is AAGVIQSPRHLIKEKRETATLKCYPIPRHDTVYWYQQGPGQDPQFLISFYEKMQSDKGSIPDRFSAQQFSDYHSELNMSSLELGDSALYFCASSGRTSGVSYEQYFGPGTRLTVT.